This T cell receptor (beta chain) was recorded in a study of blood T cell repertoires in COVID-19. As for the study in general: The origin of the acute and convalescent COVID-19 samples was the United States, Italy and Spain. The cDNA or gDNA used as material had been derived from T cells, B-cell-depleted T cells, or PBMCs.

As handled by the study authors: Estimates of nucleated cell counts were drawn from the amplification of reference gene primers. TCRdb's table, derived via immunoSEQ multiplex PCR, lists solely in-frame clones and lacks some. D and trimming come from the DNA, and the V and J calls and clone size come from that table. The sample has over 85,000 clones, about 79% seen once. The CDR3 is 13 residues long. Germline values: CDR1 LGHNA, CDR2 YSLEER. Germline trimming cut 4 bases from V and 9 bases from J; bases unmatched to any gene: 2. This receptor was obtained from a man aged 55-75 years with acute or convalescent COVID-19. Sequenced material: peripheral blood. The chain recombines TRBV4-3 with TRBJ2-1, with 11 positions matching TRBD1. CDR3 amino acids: CASSPGTGGEQFF. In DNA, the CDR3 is TGCGCCAGCAGCCCCGGGACAGGGGGTGAGCAGTTCTTC.